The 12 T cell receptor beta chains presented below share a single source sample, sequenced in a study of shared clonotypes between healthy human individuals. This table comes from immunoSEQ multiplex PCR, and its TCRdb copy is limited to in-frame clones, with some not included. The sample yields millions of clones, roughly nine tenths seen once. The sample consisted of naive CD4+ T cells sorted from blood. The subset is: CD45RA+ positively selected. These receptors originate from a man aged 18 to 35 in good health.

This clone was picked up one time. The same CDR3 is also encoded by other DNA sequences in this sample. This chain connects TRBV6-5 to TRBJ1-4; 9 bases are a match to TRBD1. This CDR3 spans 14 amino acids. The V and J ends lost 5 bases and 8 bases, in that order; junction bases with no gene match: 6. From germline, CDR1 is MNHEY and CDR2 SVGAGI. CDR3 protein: CASSEQGTGEKLFF. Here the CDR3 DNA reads TGTGCCAGCAGTGAACAGGGGACAGGGGAAAAACTGTTTTTT.

The CDR3 DNA reads as TGTGCCAGCCAAGCTCAGCCCCAGCATTTT. The encoded protein is CASQAQPQHF. This rearrangement joins TRBV7-9 to TRBJ1-5; D remains unclear. The CDR3 loop spans 10 amino acids. V dropped 8 bases and J dropped 6 bases, with 5 bases sitting between them. In germline, CDR1 is SEHNR, CDR2 FQNEAQ (reference sequence). The entire variable domain, with the rest obtained from reference TRBV7-9 and TRBJ1-5, is as follows: DTGVSQNPRHKITKRGQNVTFRCDPISEHNRLYWYRQTLGQGPEFLTYFQNEAQLEKSRLLSDRFSAERPKGSFSTLEIQRTEQGDSAMYLCASQAQPQHFGDGTRLSIL.

This CDR3 reads CASSFLGTNNSPLHF. The CDR3 region has the DNA TGTGCCAGCAGTTTCTTAGGGACAAATAATTCACCCCTCCACTTT. The chain combines TRBV5-6 with TRBJ1-6; D perhaps matches TRBD1 (6 bases). The CDR3 has 15 residues. Germline loops: CDR1 SGHDT, CDR2 YYEEEE. V dropped 5 bases and J dropped 5 bases, with 14 bases sitting between them.

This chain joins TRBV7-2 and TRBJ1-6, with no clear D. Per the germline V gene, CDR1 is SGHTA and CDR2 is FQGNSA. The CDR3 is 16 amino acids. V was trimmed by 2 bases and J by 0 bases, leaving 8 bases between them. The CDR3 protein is CASSLLPSSYNSPLHF. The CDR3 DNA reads TGTGCCAGCAGCTTACTCCCAAGCTCCTATAATTCACCCCTCCACTTT.

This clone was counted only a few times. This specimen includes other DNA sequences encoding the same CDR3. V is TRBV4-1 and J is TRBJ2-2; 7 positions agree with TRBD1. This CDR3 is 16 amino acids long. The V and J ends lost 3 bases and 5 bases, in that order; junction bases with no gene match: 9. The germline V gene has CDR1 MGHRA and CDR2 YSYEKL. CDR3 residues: CASSQPDRAGTGELFF. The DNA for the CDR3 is TGCGCCAGCAGCCAGCCAGACAGGGCAGGTACCGGGGAGCTGTTTTTT.

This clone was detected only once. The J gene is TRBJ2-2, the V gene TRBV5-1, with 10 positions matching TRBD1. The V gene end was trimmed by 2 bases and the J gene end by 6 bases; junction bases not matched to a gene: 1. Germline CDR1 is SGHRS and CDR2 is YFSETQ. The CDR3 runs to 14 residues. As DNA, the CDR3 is TGCGCCAGCAGCTTTGGACAGGGGGCCGGGGAGCTGTTTTTT. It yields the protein CASSFGQGAGELFF.

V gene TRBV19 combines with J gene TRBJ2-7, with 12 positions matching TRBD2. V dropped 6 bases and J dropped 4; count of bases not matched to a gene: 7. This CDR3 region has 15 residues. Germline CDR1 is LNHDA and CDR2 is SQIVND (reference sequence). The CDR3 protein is CASSTLAGGRYEQYF. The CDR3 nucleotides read TGTGCCAGTAGCACTCTAGCGGGAGGGAGGTACGAGCAGTACTTC. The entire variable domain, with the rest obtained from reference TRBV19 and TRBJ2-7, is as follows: DGGITQSPKYLFRKEGQNVTLSCEQNLNHDAMYWYRQDPGQGLRLIYYSQIVNDFQKGDIAEGYSVSREKKESFPLTVTSAQKNPTAFYLCASSTLAGGRYEQYFGPGTRLTVT.

CDR3 nucleotides: TGTGCCAGCAGTTATTTTCCGGAGCACACCGGGGAGCTGTTTTTT. Protein: CASSYFPEHTGELFF. The genes are TRBV6-5 and TRBJ2-2, with D hard to call. The germline gives CDR1 MNHEY, CDR2 SVGAGI. V lost 3 bases to trimming and J lost 3 bases, with 11 bases between them. The CDR3 contains 15 residues.

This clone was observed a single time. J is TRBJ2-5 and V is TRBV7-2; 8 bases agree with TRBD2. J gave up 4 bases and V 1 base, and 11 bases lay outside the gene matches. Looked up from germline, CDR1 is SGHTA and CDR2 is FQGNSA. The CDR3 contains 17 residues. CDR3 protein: CASSLGTGGSGRETQYF. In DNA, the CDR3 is TGTGCCAGCAGCTTAGGAACGGGGGGGTCAGGTCGAGAGACCCAGTACTTC.

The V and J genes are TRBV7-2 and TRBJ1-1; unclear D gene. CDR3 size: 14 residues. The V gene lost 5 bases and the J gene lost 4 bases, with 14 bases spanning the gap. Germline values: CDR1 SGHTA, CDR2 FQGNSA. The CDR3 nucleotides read TGTGCCAGCAGCCCAAGTCGGTGGGCCACTGAAGCTTTCTTT. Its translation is CASSPSRWATEAFF. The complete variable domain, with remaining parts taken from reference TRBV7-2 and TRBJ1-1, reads GAGVSQSPSNKVTEKGKDVELRCDPISGHTALYWYRQSLGQGLEFLIYFQGNSAPDKSGLPSDRFSAERTGGSVSTLTIQRTQQEDSAVYLCASSPSRWATEAFFGQGTRLTVV.

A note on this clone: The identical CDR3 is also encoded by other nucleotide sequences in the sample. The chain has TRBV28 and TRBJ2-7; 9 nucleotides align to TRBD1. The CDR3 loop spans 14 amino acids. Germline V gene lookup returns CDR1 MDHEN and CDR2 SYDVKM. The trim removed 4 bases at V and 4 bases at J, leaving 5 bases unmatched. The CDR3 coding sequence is TGTGCCAGCAGTTCGGGACAGGGCCTTTACGAGCAGTACTTC. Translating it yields CASSSGQGLYEQYF.

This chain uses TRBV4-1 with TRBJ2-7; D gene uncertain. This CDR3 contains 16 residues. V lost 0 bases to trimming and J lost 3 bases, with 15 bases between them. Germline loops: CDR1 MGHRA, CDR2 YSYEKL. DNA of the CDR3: TGCGCCAGCAGCCAAGAGGTTTCCGGTCACTACTACGAGCAGTACTTC. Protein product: CASSQEVSGHYYEQYF.